This TCR beta chain was profiled in a study of cytomegalovirus exposure and HLA in healthy donors (dated by TCRdb to 2015 to 2018). With regard to the full study: In an earlier analysis of about 560 of the donors, roughly 300 Gb of sequence data and 100 million or so unique TCR beta sequences from roughly 180 million T cells were reported. A later genetic analysis took genome-wide SNP genotypes for 398 of the 666 donors and used that subset as a discovery cohort. In an earlier analysis of over 550 of the donors, high-throughput TCR beta sequencing was used to judge whether each TCR beta V gene segment behaved as functional or pseudogenic. High-throughput TCR immunosequencing, statistical association of individual TCRs with disease status, and machine learning were combined to predict cytomegalovirus infection status. In the later analysis, no new phenotypic data were used to find candidate immune exposures; instead, reliance was placed on TCR beta sequences and their occurrence across donors. Besides the first cohort of some 670 subjects, a separate validation cohort made up of 90 to 150 different subjects was used. The study aimed to test whether signatures of past pathogen exposure could be identified by cataloging public T cell receptors. Among the roughly 410 genotyped donors, around 79% belonged to the genetic ancestry cluster associated with self-reported Caucasian donors. Among a few hundred genotyped donors of the cohort, an average of approximately 230,000 unique TCR beta nucleotide sequences were sequenced per donor, roughly a sixth of them non-productive. Both class I and class II loci were covered by HLA typing, at four-digit resolution. All discovery cohort repertoires had been generated using a single sequencing platform. Four or five DR-DQ haplotypes were handled as single units for association and clustering because linkage in the cohort was strong. Donor age, sex, ethnicity and CMV serostatus were compiled alongside the repertoire data. To study patterns of TCR occurrence, a later analysis re-analyzed previously published TCR beta repertoires from around 670 donors and added high-resolution HLA genotyping. The number of typed donors differed by locus: roughly 629-640 for A, B, C, DRB1 and DQB1; some 500 for DQA1; approximately 610 for DPA1; and around 490 for DPB1. An early release covering some 640 HLA-typed donors comprised about 320 gigabases of sequencing data and 85 million to 100 million unique TCR sequences. Using immunosequencing, the study profiled T cell repertoires from 640 or so subjects and related those repertoires to cytomegalovirus serostatus. Findings and caveats that apply to the study as a whole: A group of highly shared sequence variants was considered likely to be a technical artifact of the sequencing pipeline. Immune exposure information for the cohort was limited to CMV serostatus. Most CMV-associated TCR beta chains appeared to be HLA-restricted in a later analysis, and the HLA associations seemed to be driven largely by CMV exposure. A later analysis found that HLA-associated TCR beta chains were more clonally expanded and had lower generation probabilities than equally common non-associated chains. A further reported finding was that TCR beta sequences accurately predicted the HLA-A and HLA-B alleles for most subjects in the first cohort. Compared with the roughly 670-donor mean, donors in an Asian-associated ancestry cluster had fewer N-insertions in productive TCRs, according to a later genetic analysis. Sequencing depth was assumed to be roughly uniform across donors in the presence/absence analyses, though that assumption may not hold. Several of the top co-occurrence clusters appeared to be linked to parvovirus B19, influenza, CMV and Epstein-Barr virus, according to a later analysis. In both the original and validation cohorts, the classifier was reported to diagnose cytomegalovirus status with high specificity and sensitivity. It was suggested by the authors that the approach could potentially be generalized to other disease states and immunological phenotypes. HLA typing was unavailable for some donors at each locus, so association tests used only the typed subset. The study gave a list of under 200 TCR beta chains associated with cytomegalovirus. Specific HLA alleles were associated with over 15,000 TCR beta sequences at a false discovery rate of 0.05 in a later analysis. Because the 87-base-pair reads could not distinguish some IMGT-functional V segments, including TRBV6-2 and TRBV6-3, those segments were excluded. In an earlier analysis of some 500 of the donors, most TCR beta V segments appeared in productive rearrangements about 87% or about 30% of the time, broadly matching IMGT annotations. Linkage disequilibrium might explain the correlated functional status among segregating V segments, but an unknown experimental factor could not be excluded. Assigning TCR associations to individual alleles was difficult when HLA alleles, especially DR and DQ, strongly co-occurred. Most TCR sequences were seen in very few donors, while some public TCRs were found in many individuals. Because counts were too low, about 18 rarely observed V segments, including chromosome 9 orphons, were excluded from the earlier analysis of fewer than 650 of the donors. A later genetic analysis associated a missense DCLRE1C variant with V-gene and J-gene trimming of TCR beta chains, and an independent cohort replicated the association. In this cohort, only TCR beta chains were sequenced, and detectable features were limited by the absence of alpha or paired-chain data. In a later analysis, TCR association rates were found to vary across HLA loci, with the most associated TCRs seen for DRB1 alleles and the fewest for HLA-C alleles. Three of the identified cytomegalovirus-associated TCR beta chains were confirmed in vitro to be specific for cytomegalovirus antigens.

In total, about 650 healthy bone marrow donors made up the cohort. All cohort members were sampled while nominally healthy, although unrecorded immune exposures were likely present. The donor was CMV seronegative and was included in the group of over 300 seronegative cohort members. Each donor provided a peripheral blood sample, and peripheral blood mononuclear cells were used for TCR beta sequencing. Genomic DNA was extracted from the blood cell samples with the Qiagen DNeasy Blood Extraction Kit. V was cut back by 2 bases and J by 0 bases, leaving a gap of 5 bases between them. CDR3 length: 13 amino acids, cysteine to phenylalanine. Left in the record is the CDR3 DNA by itself, 39 bases read in frame from the first base. Based on the germline V gene (reference sequence), the CDR1 and CDR2 sequences are GTSNPN and SVGIG. Concerning this clone: The clone's antigen remains unknown. Nothing much larger sits one base from this clone, and base qualities are not available.

Library creation used the immunoSEQ multiplex PCR assay. For the multiplex PCR, a mixture combining 60 forward primers for TCR Vbeta segments and 13 reverse primers for TCR Jbeta segments was used. A multiplex PCR assay on genomic DNA amplified the CDR3 region of rearranged TCR beta genes. The amplified TCR beta libraries were sequenced on the Illumina HiSeq System as 87-base-pair reads. On the study's bioinformatics: A later analysis tallied about 77 million unique TCR beta chains across the 666 repertoires, and around 9.9 million of those chains were shared by two or more donors. Raw reads were error-corrected and collapsed into unique sequences with a nearest-neighbor algorithm that merged closely related sequences to remove PCR and sequencing errors. Alignment of CDR3 sequences to IMGT reference sequences was used to assign V, D and J gene segments. For a sequence to be retained, at least a six-nucleotide match to both a V gene segment and a J gene segment was required. A rearrangement counted as productive if the CDR3 had no stop codons and remained in frame with V and J, and every other rearrangement counted as non-productive. CDR3 was defined according to IMGT convention as the region running from the second conserved V-encoded cysteine to the conserved J-encoded phenylalanine. In an earlier analysis of more than 550 of the donors, sequences lacking an unambiguous match to a single V gene segment were excluded. An earlier analysis of several hundred of the donors classified V segments as functional when productive rearrangements were above 56.7% and as segregating when the standard deviation between donors was above 5%. A statistical classification framework was built to diagnose cytomegalovirus status from the catalog of TCR beta chain sequences. V and J gene assignment, in a later analysis, came from comparing TCR nucleotide sequences with IMGT/GENE-DB human TR gene sequences. Using the TCRdist pipeline, a later analysis assigned CDR3 sequences along with most-parsimonious VDJ recombination scenarios. In a later analysis, each TCR beta chain was defined by its CDR3 amino acid sequence together with its V-gene family, and reads lacking a unique V-gene family were excluded. To address suspected cross-contamination and a sequencing artifact, a later analysis removed around 590 highly shared, low-generation-probability nucleotide sequences. A later analysis calculated a clonal expansion index for each public chain from normalized within-repertoire ranks of inferred template counts. In a later analysis, generation probabilities were computed with a VDJ recombination model fitted to out-of-frame rearrangements, and the resulting probabilities were checked against IGoR. In a later analysis, hypergeometric tests were used to score TCR-TCR, TCR-HLA and TCR-CMV co-occurrence, with a repertoire-size bias correction applied to TCR pairs. In a later analysis, false discovery rates were estimated by permuting HLA or CMV assignments 20 times. A later analysis grouped co-occurring TCRs with DBSCAN, adding TCRdist sequence similarity when clustering within HLA-allele-positive subsets. For co-occurrence clustering, repertoires with fewer than 30,000 or more than 120,000 public chains were excluded, along with five or six repertoires with anomalous nucleotide sharing. The clones in this table, taken by TCRdb from immuneACCESS, are in-frame only. Not every clone is retained; where verified, under half of the shortfall comes from an unresolved V gene, and the cause of the rest is unknown. D and trimming were read from the DNA, whereas the V and J calls and clone size are those reported in that table. Across this sample there are fewer than 200,000 clones, with 65% to 80% seen only once. The top ten clonotypes cover 2% to 2.5% of the sample.

Material: PBMCs. Here the chain combines TRBV30 and TRBJ1-3, with no confidently assigned D gene. The TCR was taken from a female donor in good health and CMV-seronegative. The CDR3 corresponds to CAWSFRSGNTIYF. The base sequence is TGTGCCTGGAGTTTCCGCTCTGGAAACACCATATATTTT.